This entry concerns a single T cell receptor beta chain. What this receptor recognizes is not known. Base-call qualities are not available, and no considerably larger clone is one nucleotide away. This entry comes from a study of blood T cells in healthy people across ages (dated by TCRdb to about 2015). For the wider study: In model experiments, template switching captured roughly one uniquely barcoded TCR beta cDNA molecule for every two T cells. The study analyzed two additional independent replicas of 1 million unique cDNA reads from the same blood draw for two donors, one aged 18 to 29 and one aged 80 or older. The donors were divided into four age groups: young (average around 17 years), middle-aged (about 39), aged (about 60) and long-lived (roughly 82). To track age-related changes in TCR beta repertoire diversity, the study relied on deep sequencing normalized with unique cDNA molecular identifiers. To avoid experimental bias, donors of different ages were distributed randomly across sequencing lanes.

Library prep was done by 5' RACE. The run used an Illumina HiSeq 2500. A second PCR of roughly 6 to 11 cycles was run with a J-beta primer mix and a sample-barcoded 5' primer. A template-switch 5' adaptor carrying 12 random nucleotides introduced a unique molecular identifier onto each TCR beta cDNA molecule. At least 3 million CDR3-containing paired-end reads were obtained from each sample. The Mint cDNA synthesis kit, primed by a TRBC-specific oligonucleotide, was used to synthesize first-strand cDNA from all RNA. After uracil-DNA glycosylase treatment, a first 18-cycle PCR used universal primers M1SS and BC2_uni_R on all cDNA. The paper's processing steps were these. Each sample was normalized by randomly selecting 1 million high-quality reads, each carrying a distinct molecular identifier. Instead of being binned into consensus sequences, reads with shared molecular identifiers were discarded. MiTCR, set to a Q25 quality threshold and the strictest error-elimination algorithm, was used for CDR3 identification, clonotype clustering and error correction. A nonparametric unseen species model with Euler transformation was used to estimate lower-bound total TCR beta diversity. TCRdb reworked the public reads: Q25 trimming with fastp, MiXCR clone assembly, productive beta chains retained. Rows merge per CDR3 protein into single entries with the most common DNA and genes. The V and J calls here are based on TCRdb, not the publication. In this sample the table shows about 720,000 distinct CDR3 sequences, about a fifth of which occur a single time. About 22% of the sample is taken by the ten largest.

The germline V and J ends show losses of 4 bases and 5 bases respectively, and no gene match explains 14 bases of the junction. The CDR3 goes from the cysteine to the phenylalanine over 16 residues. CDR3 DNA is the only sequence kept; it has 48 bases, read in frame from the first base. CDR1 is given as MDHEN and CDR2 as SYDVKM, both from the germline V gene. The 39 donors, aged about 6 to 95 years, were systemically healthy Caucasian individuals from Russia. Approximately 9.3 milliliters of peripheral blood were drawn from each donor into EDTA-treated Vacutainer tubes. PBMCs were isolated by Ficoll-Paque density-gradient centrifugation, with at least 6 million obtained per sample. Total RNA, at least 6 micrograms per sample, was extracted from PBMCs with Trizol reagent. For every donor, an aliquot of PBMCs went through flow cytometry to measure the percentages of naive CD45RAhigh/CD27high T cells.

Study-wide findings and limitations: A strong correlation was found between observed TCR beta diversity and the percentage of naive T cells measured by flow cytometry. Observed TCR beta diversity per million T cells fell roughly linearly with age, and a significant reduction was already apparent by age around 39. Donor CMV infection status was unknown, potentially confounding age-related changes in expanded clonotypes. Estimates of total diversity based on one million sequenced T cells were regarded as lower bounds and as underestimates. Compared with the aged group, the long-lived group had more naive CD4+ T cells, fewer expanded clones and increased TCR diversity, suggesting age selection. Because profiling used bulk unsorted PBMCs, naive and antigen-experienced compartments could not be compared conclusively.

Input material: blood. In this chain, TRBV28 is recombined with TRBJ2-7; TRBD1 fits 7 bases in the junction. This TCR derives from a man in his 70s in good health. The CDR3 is CASSSYPQGRYDEQYF. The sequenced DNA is TGTGCCAGCAGTTCGTATCCACAGGGGCGATATGACGAGCAGTACTTC.